Each of the 23 T cell receptor beta chains below was sequenced from the same sample in a study of vaccination effects on CD4 cells after COVID-19. Subsequent to about 10 days of culture, CD4+ T cells were isolated. Each participant was administered two doses of either the BNT162b2 or the mRNA-1273 vaccine. The protocol was immunoSEQ multiplex PCR, while the TCRdb copy is restricted to in-frame clones and leaves out a portion. Altogether tens of thousands of clones are present, over 65% being singletons, with the ten largest covering roughly 2.3%. Which antigens these TCRs recognize remains unknown. The sequenced sample was CD4+ T cells from PBMCs cultured without peptide, obtained after COVID-19 vaccination. All receptors come from a human donor who received a COVID-19 vaccine.

This clone occurred once. CDR3 residues: CATSETVQETQYF. In DNA form, the CDR3 reads TGTGCCACCAGTGAGACAGTTCAAGAGACCCAGTACTTC. The rearrangement joins TRBV24-1 to TRBJ2-5; possibly TRBD1 for D (5 bases). The CDR3 covers 13 residues. Trimming stripped 4 bases from V and 2 bases from J, with 7 bases between. Per germline, CDR1 KGHDR and CDR2 SFDVKD.

This clone occurred a few times. J is TRBJ1-4 and V is TRBV5-8, with D possibly TRBD1 on 6 matching bases. The CDR3 sequence is 14 residues long. The germline CDR1 and CDR2 sequences are SGHTS and YDEGEE. Trimming removed 7 bases from V and 7 bases from J, with 17 bases in between. The CDR3 DNA follows: TGTGCCAGCTCGGGGGGCGGACAAGGTGAAAAACTGTTTTTT. Its protein product is CASSGGGQGEKLFF. The variable domain in full, with the rest retrieved from reference TRBV5-8 and TRBJ1-4, is EAGVTQSPTHLIKTRGQQATLRCSPISGHTSVYWYQQALGLGLQFLLWYDEGEERNRGNFPPRFSGRQFPNYSSELNVNALELEDSALYLCASSGGGQGEKLFFGSGTQLSVL.

The chain recombines TRBV19 with TRBJ2-1; 12 bases map to TRBD2. The CDR3 extends over 15 amino acids. Per germline, CDR1 LNHDA and CDR2 SQIVND (reference sequence). With V trimmed by 3 bases and J by 6 bases, 3 bases remained unmatched. This CDR3 reads CASSMVLAGGNEQFF. For the CDR3, the DNA is TGTGCCAGTAGTATGGTACTAGCGGGGGGCAATGAGCAGTTCTTC. The full variable domain, its missing parts supplied by reference TRBV19 and TRBJ2-1, is DGGITQSPKYLFRKEGQNVTLSCEQNLNHDAMYWYRQDPGQGLRLIYYSQIVNDFQKGDIAEGYSVSREKKESFPLTVTSAQKNPTAFYLCASSMVLAGGNEQFFGPGTRLTVL.

The chain couples TRBV19 to TRBJ2-3, with D uncertain. This CDR3 contains 14 residues. From germline, CDR1 is LNHDA and CDR2 SQIVND (reference sequence). Deletions cut 5 bases from V and 0 bases from J, with 9 bases between. CDR3 DNA: TGTGCCAGTAGTGCTTACTCTAGCACAGATACGCAGTATTTT. Residues: CASSAYSSTDTQYF.

The J gene is TRBJ2-2, the V gene TRBV7-2; perhaps D is TRBD1 or TRBD2 (6 bases each). This CDR3 is built from 17 residues. Trimming stripped 2 bases from V and 5 bases from J, with 18 bases between. The V gene's germline CDR1 is SGHTA and CDR2 FQGNSA. The CDR3 reads CASSLYLSRGPTGELFF. The CDR3 DNA follows: TGTGCCAGCAGCTTATATCTGTCTCGGGGGCCGACCGGGGAGCTGTTTTTT. The full variable domain, completed using reference TRBV7-2 and TRBJ2-2, is GAGVSQSPSNKVTEKGKDVELRCDPISGHTALYWYRQSLGQGLEFLIYFQGNSAPDKSGLPSDRFSAERTGGSVSTLTIQRTQQEDSAVYLCASSLYLSRGPTGELFFGEGSRLTVL.

The chain carries TRBV10-1 and TRBJ2-2; D is ambiguous. CDR1 is WNHNN and CDR2 is SYGVQD in the germline V gene (reference sequence). The CDR3 extends over 14 amino acids. Deletions cut 3 bases from V and 4 bases from J, with 9 bases between. The CDR3 nucleotides read TGCGCCAGCAGTGATGAACCAGCCACCGGGGAGCTGTTTTTT. Translated: CASSDEPATGELFF.

The CDR3 region is CASSQDLGGYLEKLFF. CDR3 DNA: TGTGCCAGCAGCCAAGATCTGGGCGGGTATCTTGAAAAACTGTTTTTT. The chain links TRBV3-1 (or the pseudogene TRBV3-2) to TRBJ1-4; D is undetermined. Trimming took off 0 bases at V and 7 bases at J, with 15 bases between the two ends. CDR3 length: 16 amino acids. In germline, CDR1 is LGHDT, CDR2 YNNKEL (reference sequence).

The chain is built from TRBV19 and TRBJ2-2; D is perhaps TRBD2 (5 bases). The germline V and J ends were trimmed by 5 bases and 1 base, with 14 bases remaining between them. This CDR3 has 16 amino acids. Germline V gives CDR1 LNHDA, CDR2 SQIVND (reference sequence). Here the CDR3 DNA reads TGTGCCAGTAGTCCTCTCGGGGTGAGGAACACCGGGGAGCTGTTTTTT. It yields the protein CASSPLGVRNTGELFF.

As DNA, the CDR3 is TGTGCCAGTAGTATCGCTTCGGGACAGGGGGCGGGCGGCTACACCTTC. It yields the protein CASSIASGQGAGGYTF. V and J are TRBV19 and TRBJ1-2; 12 nucleotides line up with TRBD1. The CDR3 has 16 amino acids. The V gene's germline CDR1 is LNHDA and CDR2 SQIVND (reference sequence). The trim removed 3 bases at V and 8 bases at J, leaving 10 bases unmatched. The full variable domain, with the rest looked up from reference TRBV19 and TRBJ1-2, is DGGITQSPKYLFRKEGQNVTLSCEQNLNHDAMYWYRQDPGQGLRLIYYSQIVNDFQKGDIAEGYSVSREKKESFPLTVTSAQKNPTAFYLCASSIASGQGAGGYTFGSGTRLTVV.

This chain links TRBV18 with TRBJ2-2, with 7 bases aligning to TRBD2. The length of the CDR3 is 17 residues. The junction had 7 bases not matched to a gene; V was cut back by 2 bases and J by 1 base. Germline lookup yields CDR1 KGHSH and CDR2 LQKENI. This chain's CDR3 is CASSPSAGGGNTGELFF. Written as DNA, the CDR3 is TGTGCCAGCTCACCATCGGCCGGCGGGGGGAACACCGGGGAGCTGTTTTTT.

The chain couples TRBV7-2 to TRBJ2-5; D remains ambiguous. This CDR3 spans 15 amino acids. Per the germline V gene, CDR1 is SGHTA and CDR2 is FQGNSA. The V end lost 1 base, the J end lost 0 bases, and 9 bases lay between the germline ends. CDR3 loop: CASSLVSSYQETQYF. Here the CDR3 DNA reads TGTGCCAGCAGCTTAGTGAGTTCGTACCAAGAGACCCAGTACTTC.

The CDR3 sequence is CATILGGVQETQYF. CDR3 coding DNA: TGTGCCACCATCCTGGGGGGGGTCCAAGAGACCCAGTACTTC. This chain links TRBV15 with TRBJ2-5, with TRBD2 matching over 7 bases. CDR3 size: 14 residues. V lost 7 bases and J lost 1; bases outside the gene matches: 6. Per germline, CDR1 LNHNV and CDR2 YYDKDF (reference sequence).

This clone was seen more than once but under ten times. The rearrangement links TRBV2 to TRBJ1-1; TRBD1 matches 8 bases. Germline CDR1 SNHLY, CDR2 FYNNEI. J gave up 2 bases and V 6 bases, and 2 bases lay outside the gene matches. The CDR3 is made up of 13 amino acids. This CDR3 is CASRDRANTEAFF. The CDR3 nucleotides read TGTGCCAGCAGGGACAGGGCCAACACTGAAGCTTTCTTT.

This clone was seen a few times. This sequence joins TRBV27 and TRBJ1-6; tentatively, D is TRBD1 (6 bases). Looked up from germline, CDR1 is MNHEY and CDR2 is SMNVEV (reference sequence). V was pared by 7 bases and J by 10 bases, with 14 bases between. CDR3 length equals 13 residues. The CDR3 bases are TGTGCCAGCACAAACAGGGTATCCTCACCCCTCCACTTT. This gives the protein CASTNRVSSPLHF.

The sample holds one count of this clone. The chain combines TRBV9 with TRBJ2-3; D gene uncertain. The CDR3 runs to 14 residues. Germline V lookup: CDR1 SGDLS, CDR2 YYNGEE. Trimming removed 0 bases at V and 2 bases at J, with 7 bases between. CDR3 sequence: CASSVDPNTDTQYF. The CDR3 region has the DNA TGTGCCAGCAGCGTAGACCCTAACACAGATACGCAGTATTTT.

The chain recombines TRBV10-1 with TRBJ1-3; no reliable D call. V lost 0 bases, J lost 3 bases, and 15 bases lay in between. The CDR3 consists of 17 residues. From germline, CDR1 is WNHNN and CDR2 SYGVQD (reference sequence). CDR3 residues: CASSESRSTARGNTIYF. The CDR3 DNA is TGCGCCAGCAGTGAGTCCCGGAGCACAGCTCGTGGAAACACCATATATTTT.

The J gene is TRBJ2-7, the V gene TRBV10-3; TRBD1 is a possible D gene (6 bases). The germline V gene has CDR1 ENHRY and CDR2 SYGVKD. The CDR3 is made up of 13 amino acids. Trimming took 4 bases from V and 0 from J, leaving 7 bases between them. The CDR3 DNA sequence: TGTGCCATCAGTGGGACAGCCTCCTACGAGCAGTACGTC. Translated: CAISGTASYEQYV.

The chain couples TRBV2 to TRBJ2-1; no reliable D call. CDR1 SNHLY and CDR2 FYNNEI come from the germline V gene. The CDR3 has 13 amino acids. Trimming removed 8 bases at V and 0 bases at J, with 8 bases between. CDR3 amino acids: CASWGSSYNEQFF. The DNA for the CDR3 is TGTGCCAGCTGGGGAAGCTCCTACAATGAGCAGTTCTTC. Full variable domain (missing parts from reference TRBV2 and TRBJ2-1): EPEVTQTPSHQVTQMGQEVILRCVPISNHLYFYWYRQILGQKVEFLVSFYNNEISEKSEIFDDQFSVERPDGSNFTLKIRSTKLEDSAMYFCASWGSSYNEQFFGPGTRLTVL.

The V call is TRBV12-3 or TRBV12-4, the J call TRBJ2-5; weak D call: TRBD2 (6 bases). This CDR3 has 13 residues. V lost 5 bases to trimming and J lost 5 bases, with 12 bases between them. The CDR3 bases are TGTGCCAGCAGTGAAAGGCTAGCGGAGACCCAGTACTTC. Its translation: CASSERLAETQYF.

The V and J genes are TRBV5-1 and TRBJ2-1; D perhaps matches TRBD2 (6 bases). Trimming removed 4 bases at V and 5 bases at J, with 10 bases between. The CDR3 extends over 13 amino acids. Germline V gene lookup returns CDR1 SGHRS and CDR2 YFSETQ. In DNA form, the CDR3 reads TGCGCCAGCAGCCATCCGGGGGACAATGAGCAGTTCTTC. Its protein is CASSHPGDNEQFF.

The chain combines TRBV10-1 with TRBJ2-1, with 11 bases identical to TRBD2. V dropped 4 bases and J dropped 7; count of bases not matched to a gene: 9. Germline V CDR1 and CDR2: WNHNN, SYGVQD (reference sequence). The length of the CDR3 is 16 residues. CDR3 amino acids: CASSGGSGGAGNEQFF. The CDR3 bases are TGCGCCAGCAGTGGGGGTAGCGGGGGGGCTGGGAATGAGCAGTTCTTC.

The V and J genes are TRBV12-5 and TRBJ2-5, with a possible D match to TRBD1 (6 bases). Germline-derived CDR1 and CDR2 are LGHNT and FRNRAP. The V end lost 1 base, the J end lost 1 base, and 10 bases lay between the germline ends. CDR3 size: 15 residues. The CDR3 sequence: CASGLGTGIQETQYF. The DNA for the CDR3 is TGTGCTAGTGGTTTGGGTACAGGGATCCAAGAGACCCAGTACTTC.

The gene calls are TRBV6-5 and TRBJ1-5, with TRBD1 identical over 12 bases. With V trimmed by 6 bases and J by 6 bases, 6 bases remained unmatched. CDR3 length: 15 residues. Germline lookup yields CDR1 MNHEY and CDR2 SVGAGI. In nucleotides, the CDR3 is TGTGCCAGCAGGGCGGGACAGGGGGCGAGTCAGCCCCAGCATTTT. This codes for CASRAGQGASQPQHF.